These T cell receptor beta chains were read from a single sample in a study of cytomegalovirus exposure and HLA in healthy donors. Sequencing was performed with immunoSEQ multiplex PCR; in TCRdb, only in-frame clones are kept and a portion is missing. There are around 150,000 clones in the sample; roughly 90% occur only once, and approximately 2% lies in the top ten. What was sequenced was PBMCs. The source of these receptors is a young woman in good health and CMV-seronegative. The CDR3 runs from the conserved cysteine through the conserved F or W. Rows may omit the clone size; those that give it use once, few, many or a size class.

size: NA; length: 12; J: TRBJ1-5; V: TRBV30; CDR3: CAWSPEDQPQHF
size: NA; length: 14; J: TRBJ2-7; V: TRBV6-5; CDR3: CASSKDITTYEQYF
size: NA; length: 11; J: TRBJ1-1; V: TRBV7-9; CDR3: CASSLAGAAFF
size: NA; length: 15; J: TRBJ2-3; V: TRBV27; CDR3: CASSLAGWVTDTQYF
size: once; length: 15; J: TRBJ2-7; V: TRBV2; CDR3: CASSEALSGGYEQYF
size: NA; length: 13; J: TRBJ2-7; V: TRBV4-1; CDR3: CASSQVPRNEQYF
size: NA; length: 13; J: TRBJ2-7; V: TRBV23-1; CDR3: CASSQRGAYEQYF
size: NA; length: 15; J: TRBJ1-5; V: TRBV19; CDR3: CASTQTGTSNQPQHF
size: once; length: 14; J: TRBJ2-1; V: TRBV30; CDR3: CAWSGGSSYNEQFF
size: NA; length: 15; J: TRBJ2-2; V: TRBV5-1; CDR3: CASSLTSGETGELFF
size: NA; length: 19; J: TRBJ2-1; V: TRBV10-2; CDR3: CASSTSGTSGTRSYNEPFF
size: NA; length: 14; J: TRBJ2-7; V: TRBV7-9; CDR3: CASSPLRGLYEQYF
size: NA; length: 15; J: TRBJ1-2; V: TRBV15; CDR3: CATSTLQGEGYGYTF
size: NA; length: 14; J: TRBJ1-6; V: TRBV6-5; CDR3: CASSPASVDSPLHF
size: NA; length: 16; J: TRBJ2-7; V: TRBV11-2; CDR3: CASRGPGLAGSYEQYF
size: NA; length: 16; J: TRBJ1-2; V: TRBV19; CDR3: CASTSSGQGVDYGYTF
size: few; length: 18; J: TRBJ2-5; V: TRBV29-1; CDR3: CSVEQYLRTGQGRETQYF
size: NA; length: 13; J: TRBJ2-1; V: TRBV4-1; CDR3: CASSQVSGREQFF
size: NA; length: 15; J: TRBJ1-5; V: TRBV5-1; CDR3: CASSFSGTGEQPQHF
size: NA; length: 14; J: TRBJ2-5; V: TRBV4-1; CDR3: CASRKGTGGGAQYF
size: NA; length: 14; J: TRBJ2-2; V: TRBV9; CDR3: CASSVGPNTGELFF
size: few; length: 12; J: TRBJ2-1; V: TRBV27; CDR3: CAAGLPEDEQFF
size: NA; length: 12; J: TRBJ2-7; V: TRBV7-9; CDR3: CASSIQGVEQYF